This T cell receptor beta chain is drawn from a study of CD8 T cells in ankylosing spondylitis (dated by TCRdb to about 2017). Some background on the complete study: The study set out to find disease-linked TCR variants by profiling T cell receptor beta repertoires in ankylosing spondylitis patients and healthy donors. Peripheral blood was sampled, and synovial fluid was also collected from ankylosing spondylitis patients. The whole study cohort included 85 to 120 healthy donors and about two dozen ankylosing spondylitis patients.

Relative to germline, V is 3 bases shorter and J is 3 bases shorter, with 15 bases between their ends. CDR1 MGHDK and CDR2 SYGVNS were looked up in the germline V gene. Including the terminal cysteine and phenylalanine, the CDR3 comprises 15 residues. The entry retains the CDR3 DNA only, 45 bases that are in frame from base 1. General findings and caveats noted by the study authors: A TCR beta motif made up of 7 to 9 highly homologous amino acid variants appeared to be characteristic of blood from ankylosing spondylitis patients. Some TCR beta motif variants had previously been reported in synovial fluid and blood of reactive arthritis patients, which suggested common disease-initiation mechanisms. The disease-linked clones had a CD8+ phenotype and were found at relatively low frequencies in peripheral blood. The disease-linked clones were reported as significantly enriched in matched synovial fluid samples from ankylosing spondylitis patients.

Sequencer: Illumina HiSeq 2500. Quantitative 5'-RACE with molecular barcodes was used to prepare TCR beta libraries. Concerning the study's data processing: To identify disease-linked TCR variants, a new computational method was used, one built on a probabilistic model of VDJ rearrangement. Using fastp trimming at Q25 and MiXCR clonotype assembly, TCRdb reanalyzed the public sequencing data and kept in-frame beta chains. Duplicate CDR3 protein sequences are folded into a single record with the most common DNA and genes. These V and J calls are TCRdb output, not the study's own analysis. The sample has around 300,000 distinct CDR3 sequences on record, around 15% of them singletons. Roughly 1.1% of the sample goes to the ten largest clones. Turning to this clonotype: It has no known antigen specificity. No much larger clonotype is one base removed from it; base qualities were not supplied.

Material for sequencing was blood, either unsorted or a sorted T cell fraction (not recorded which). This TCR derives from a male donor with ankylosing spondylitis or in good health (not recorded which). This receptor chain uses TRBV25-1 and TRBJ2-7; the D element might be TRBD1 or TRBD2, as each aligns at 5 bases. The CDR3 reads CASSDFGTGHYEQYF. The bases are TGTGCCAGCAGTGACTTTGGGACGGGGCACTACGAGCAGTACTTC.